The source of this TCR beta chain is a study of cytomegalovirus exposure and HLA in healthy donors listed by TCRdb under 2017. Regarding the study in general: The 666 repertoires of the first cohort and the 95 to 150 validation repertoires were produced on the same platform, according to a later analysis. In addition to the first cohort of hundreds of subjects, a separate validation cohort of approximately 130 different subjects was used. To predict cytomegalovirus infection status, the study combined high-throughput TCR immunosequencing, statistical association of individual TCRs with disease status, and machine learning. The aim of the study was to test whether cataloging public T cell receptors could identify signatures of past pathogen exposure. General conclusions and limits of the study: In vitro tests confirmed that three of the cytomegalovirus-associated TCR beta chains recognize cytomegalovirus antigens. A later analysis found that TCRs clustered in the first cohort also tended to co-occur in the 120 or so validation repertoires, with approximately 95% of cluster scores above 0. Most TCR sequences were observed very rarely across donors, whereas some public TCRs were present in many individuals. It was suggested by the authors that the approach could potentially be generalized to other disease states and immunological phenotypes. The classifier was reported to diagnose cytomegalovirus status with high specificity and sensitivity in both the original and validation cohorts. The study listed approximately 150 TCR beta chains as associated with cytomegalovirus. A later analysis had no HLA typing for the validation cohort, so co-occurrence there was scored across all 130 or so repertoires.

Library creation used the immunoSEQ multiplex PCR assay. Turning to the authors' computational methods: To diagnose cytomegalovirus status from the catalog of TCR beta chain sequences, a statistical classification framework was built. Here the immuneACCESS table is served through TCRdb, limited to in-frame sequences with V and J called. Missing clones are a known gap in these copies; in checked studies unresolved V genes cover under half, and the rest lacks a known reason. V, J and clone size were drawn from that table, and D and trimming were deduced from the DNA. The sample profile shows more than 250,000 clones; roughly 88% of them were found once. The ten largest clones take up 3% to 3.5% of the sample. Donors formed part of the validation cohort, which comprised 120 subjects and was distinct from the first cohort of 670 or so subjects. This clone was picked up one time. Its binding antigen is unknown. No quality values exist for individual bases; no much larger clone is one base distant.

Material for sequencing was PBMCs. This TCR came from a woman in her 30s in good health and CMV-seronegative.

The CDR3: CSVVRSTEAFF. The DNA is as follows: TGCAGCGTTGTTAGGAGCACTGAAGCTTTCTTT. The rearrangement combines TRBV29-1 with TRBJ1-1, with the D gene too uncertain to name. According to the germline V gene, CDR1 reads SQVTM and CDR2 reads ANQGSEA. The CDR3 sequence holds 11 residues, the cysteine and phenylalanine included. Solely the CDR3 DNA is kept, with 33 bases framed from the first base. At the junction V is shortened by 4 bases and J by 4 bases, with 7 bases in between. The full variable domain, completed from the reference TRBV29-1 and TRBJ1-1 proteins outside the CDR3, reads SAVISQKPSRDICQRGTSLTIQCQVDSQVTMMFWYRQQPGQSLTLIATANQGSEATYESGFVIDKFPISRPNLTFSTLTVSNMSPEDSSIYLCSVVRSTEAFFGQGTRLTVV.